This T cell receptor beta chain came from a study of T-cell memory formation after mild COVID-19. The wider study: TCR clusters mostly belonged to single donors. Overall study findings and caveats: The study found balanced CD4/CD8 in clones contracting day 15 to 85 and a CD4+ lean in later expanders. Of the contracting clones, CD4+ ones lay mainly in CM and EM, and CD8+ ones in EMRA.

The CDR3 has 13 residues. J gave up 4 bases and V 5 bases, and 3 bases lay outside the gene matches. The germline CDR1 and CDR2 sequences are SEHNR and FQNEAQ (reference sequence). This clonotype showed up just a few times. No antigen is known for it. 5'RACE primed from the constant segment yielded TCR alpha and TCR beta cDNA libraries bearing sample barcodes and UMIs. TCRdb used MiXCR to reprocess the 5' RACE reads, holding one entry per CDR3 protein. Among 360,000 or so distinct CDR3 sequences listed, around 27% were seen once. The receptor was derived from an adult woman who had mild COVID-19 (a few samples of this study predate the infection). Cell type and time point are not known. V usage is TRBV7-9 and J usage is TRBJ1-2, with 8 nucleotides matching TRBD1. Sequenced material: PBMCs or a T cell subset sorted from them (not recorded which). The CDR3 is CASSAGQGYGYTF. CDR3 nucleotides: TGTGCCAGCAGCGCAGGACAGGGCTATGGCTACACCTTC.